This T cell receptor beta chain was recovered during a study of control samples from healthy donors and cancer patients. CDR1 and CDR2 from the germline V gene are LNHDA and SQIVND (reference sequence). V was pared by 2 bases and J by 7 bases, with 17 bases between. The CDR3 is 15 amino acids. Only in-frame clones appear in the TCRdb table, and some are missing; sequencing was by immunoSEQ multiplex PCR. Among roughly 10,000 clones listed, roughly 93% were seen once. The chain has TRBV19 and TRBJ2-5, with D perhaps being TRBD1 or TRBD2 (6 bases each). This receptor was identified in a man in his sixties with colorectal cancer. The sequenced material came from PBMCs. This CDR3 is CASSINRVGSGTQYF. CDR3 nucleotides: TGTGCCAGTAGTATAAACAGGGTTGGTAGCGGGACCCAGTACTTC.